This T cell receptor beta chain was obtained from a study of spatial heterogeneity in lung cancer (dated by TCRdb to between 2018 and 2021). For context, the study as a whole: Beta-chain transcripts were consistently detected in greater numbers than alpha-chain transcripts, which likely reflected higher beta-chain transcript abundance. The study quantitatively compared TCR alpha and beta repertoires across multiple tumor regions, matched nontumor lung and blood in non-small cell lung cancer. In tumor regions, TCR transcript counts showed a strong correlation with a T cell transcriptional module score from matched bulk RNA-seq. In the raw uncorrected reads, each unique combination of TCR and UMI appeared more than ten times on average. Both alpha and beta chains were TCR-sequenced in 200 or so tumor regions, around 64 matched nontumor lung samples and around 54 PBMC samples obtained at surgery. The study linked features of the TCR repertoire to counts of nonsynonymous mutations, which were determined by whole-exome sequencing of tumor tissue.

Sample time point, as interpreted from the label and publication: sample taken at primary tumor resection. The donors were fewer than 90 patients from the lung TRACERx cohort who had early-stage, untreated non-small cell lung cancer. TCR sequencing used whole RNA extracted from tumor and nontumor lung tissue, or from cryopreserved PBMC samples, without cell sorting. Only patients with enough RNA available from two or more tumor regions were chosen for TCR sequencing. A lung pathologist reviewed the tumor and adjacent nontumor lung specimens before the specimens were selected. Reading the germline V gene gives CDR1 MNHEY and CDR2 SVGAGI. V gives up 6 bases and J gives up 0 bases, and the segment between their germline ends measures 6 bases. The CDR3 spans 13 residues, from the cysteine through the phenylalanine. Only the CDR3 DNA is retained, 39 bases long and in frame from the first base. Broader findings and caveats from the paper: The tumor nonsynonymous mutation count correlated with the number of expanded intratumoral alpha and beta TCRs. TCR-seq coverage of tumor T cells was estimated at only roughly 7.7% for alpha chains and 12% to 15% for beta chains. Counts of ubiquitous and regional expanded TCRs were found to correlate with counts of ubiquitous and regional nonsynonymous mutations, respectively. Confirming at a functional level the hypothesis that regional TCRs recognize regional mutations was considered to require additional single-cell paired TCR alpha and beta sequencing.

Of note for this clonotype: Its cognate antigen has yet to be identified. No base-level quality is on record; no much larger clone is a single base apart. This beta chain is an off-target read within a library intended for alpha chains, so its frequency means little.

Library preparation employed 5' RACE. The instrument was a NextSeq 500. The TCR library protocol attached a unique molecular identifier to each TCR cDNA molecule to allow correction of PCR and sequencing errors. The original pipeline was this. TCR identification, UMI-based error correction and CDR3 extraction were all carried out with Decombinator tools. TCRs above a frequency of 2 per 1,000, corresponding to the top 1% of the tumor frequency distribution, were defined as expanded. Expanded tumor TCRs statistically deemed absent (corrected P<0.05) from at least one tumor region were classed as regional, and all other expanded tumor TCRs were classed as ubiquitous. Each repertoire was subsampled 100 times to 5,000 TCRs, after which Renyi diversity was computed with the R vegan package. CDR3 similarity networks were built from amino acid triplet string-kernel similarity, with CDR3s being connected when pairwise similarity was above 0.82. TCRdb reran the public reads through fastp at Q25 and MiXCR, keeping productive beta chains. Rows with a matching CDR3 protein are joined into one entry that keeps the most common DNA and genes. TCRdb's processing, not the authors', yielded these V and J calls. The sample table records some 7,000 distinct CDR3 sequences; around 15% of these occur just once. Roughly 10% of the sample is in the top ten clones.

Recombination linked TRBV6-5 to TRBJ1-5, with no confidently assigned D gene. The sequenced sample was lung tumor tissue, obtained at surgery. The receptor comes from a female donor with early-stage non-small cell lung cancer. CDR3 protein: CASSRDSNQPQHF. In nucleotides, the sequence is TGTGCCAGCAGCCGGGATAGCAATCAGCCCCAGCATTTT.